Shown below are 16 T cell receptor beta chains from a single sample sequenced in a study of OX40 agonist ivuxolimab in advanced cancers. Produced via immunoSEQ multiplex PCR; TCRdb's table is partial and in-frame only. The sample holds more than 65,000 clones; more than 85% are singletons and the top ten take 0.85% to 1.2%. The material sequenced was CD4+ or CD8+ T cells sorted from blood, taken in a trial of the OX40 agonist ivuxolimab. The receptors derive from an adult with an advanced solid tumor such as melanoma, head and neck, liver or kidney cancer.

The V gene is TRBV7-4, the J gene TRBJ2-6; D unresolved. The CDR3 loop spans 18 amino acids. Germline-derived CDR1 and CDR2 are SGHVT and SQSDAQ. V was clipped by 5 bases and J by 5 bases, with 22 bases between them. The CDR3 DNA follows: TGTGCCAGCAGCATATGTCACAGCTCACAAAGTCGGGCCAACGTCCTGACTTTC. Translated: CASSICHSSQSRANVLTF.

Only one count was recorded for this clone. The rearrangement joins TRBV6-4 to TRBJ2-3, with 12 bases lining up with TRBD2. Germline CDR1 is MRHNA and CDR2 is SNTAGT. J was trimmed by 11 bases and V by 3 bases; bases with no gene match: 3. CDR3 size: 13 residues. CDR3 coding DNA: TGTGCCAGCAGTGAACTGACTAGCGGGAGGCAGTATTTT. Translation gives CASSELTSGRQYF.

The chain joins TRBV11-2 to TRBJ2-7; no clear D gene. V shed 8 bases and J shed 10 bases, with 15 bases lying between them. The CDR3 is 11 residues long. Germline CDR1 SGHAT, CDR2 FQNNGV. The CDR3 bases are TGTGCCAGCGGCACCGGGCCCGGCCAGTACTTC. Encoded protein: CASGTGPGQYF.

This chain uses TRBV7-3 with TRBJ1-2; 10 bases map to TRBD1. Germline CDR1 and CDR2: SGHTA and FQGTGA. The CDR3 is 15 residues long. Trimming at V came to 5 bases and at J to 4 bases, leaving 7 bases not matched to a gene. CDR3 sequence reads: CASSASTGGVYGYTF. CDR3 DNA: TGTGCCAGCAGCGCATCGACAGGGGGCGTCTATGGCTACACCTTC.

The chain combines TRBV5-4 with TRBJ2-3; TRBD1 or TRBD2 may be the D gene (5 bases each). V lost 1 base to trimming and J lost 0 bases, with 12 bases between them. CDR3 length: 16 residues. CDR1 and CDR2 from the germline V gene are SGHNT and YYREEE (reference sequence). In DNA form, the CDR3 reads TGTGCCAGCAGCTTGTACACGGGGCCTAGCACAGATACGCAGTATTTT. It encodes CASSLYTGPSTDTQYF.

The V call is TRBV11-3, the J call TRBJ2-7; perhaps D is TRBD1 or TRBD2 (6 bases each). Trimming left V 1 base short and J 7 bases short, with 14 bases between. Looked up from germline, CDR1 is SGHNT and CDR2 is YENEEA. The CDR3 totals 14 residues. The chain's CDR3 is CASSLVWGANEQYF. The CDR3 nucleotides read TGTGCCAGCAGCTTAGTTTGGGGGGCGAATGAGCAGTACTTC.

The table lists this clone with a count of one. The rearrangement joins TRBV4-1 to TRBJ1-1, with D uncertain. CDR1 and CDR2 from the germline V gene are MGHRA and YSYEKL. Between the trimmed V and J ends, which lost 4 bases and 1 base, there was a span of 16 bases. The CDR3 covers 16 residues. The CDR3 sequence is CASSRLPGPPNTEAFF. For the CDR3, the DNA is TGCGCCAGCAGCCGACTCCCTGGGCCACCGAACACTGAAGCTTTCTTT.

In this sample, this clone turned up once. This rearrangement joins TRBV4-1 to TRBJ2-5; D unresolved. The CDR3 is 15 residues long. The germline gives CDR1 MGHRA, CDR2 YSYEKL. The V end lost 3 bases, the J end lost 1 base, and 12 bases lay between the germline ends. The CDR3 nucleotides are TGCGCCAGCAGCCAGCTGGCTTTACGCCAAGAGACCCAGTACTTC. It codes for CASSQLALRQETQYF.

The chain combines TRBV11-1 with TRBJ1-1, with D unresolved. Germline assignment: CDR1 SGHAT and CDR2 FQDESV (reference sequence). This CDR3 comprises 14 residues. The V end lost 5 bases, the J end lost 6 bases, and 16 bases lay between the germline ends. In nucleotides, the CDR3 is TGTGCCAGCAGCCCCCACCCGGGGTCCGCTGAAGCTTTCTTT. It codes for CASSPHPGSAEAFF.

Only one count was recorded for this clone. J is TRBJ2-5 and V is TRBV29-1; D is unresolved. From germline, CDR1 is SQVTM and CDR2 ANQGSEA. Trimming pared 1 base from V and 4 bases from J, leaving 7 bases between. The CDR3 totals 12 residues. The CDR3 DNA reads TGCAGCGTTGAAGGCAGCCGAGAGACCCAGTACTTC. Translated, it gives CSVEGSRETQYF.

The chain recombines TRBV11-2 with TRBJ2-7, with 7 nucleotides matching TRBD2. Germline CDR1 and CDR2: SGHAT and FQNNGV. Trimming removed 3 bases from V and 8 bases from J; junction bases left unmatched: 19. The CDR3 totals 17 residues. CDR3 residues: CASSFATLGTNPHQQYF. The CDR3 DNA reads TGTGCCAGCAGCTTCGCTACCCTCGGGACTAACCCACATCAGCAGTACTTC.

This clone was counted a single time. The chain joins TRBV5-6 to TRBJ2-7, with 8 bases fitting TRBD2. From germline, CDR1 is SGHDT and CDR2 YYEEEE. CDR3 size: 16 residues. Germline trimming cut 2 bases from V and 0 bases from J; bases unmatched to any gene: 7. CDR3 nucleotides: TGTGCCAGCAGCTTCCGCTCCAGCGGGAGCTCCTACGAGCAGTACTTC. This sequence encodes CASSFRSSGSSYEQYF.

The chain employs TRBV9 and TRBJ2-1, with 7 bases identical to TRBD2. The CDR3 is 17 amino acids. Germline values: CDR1 SGDLS, CDR2 YYNGEE. V trimming: 0 bases; J trimming: 2 bases; junction bases outside the gene matches: 8. This CDR3 is CASSVGLREAPYNEQFF. The CDR3 DNA sequence: TGTGCCAGCAGCGTAGGCCTCCGGGAGGCCCCCTACAATGAGCAGTTCTTC.

This clone was recorded once. The V gene is TRBV7-9, the J gene TRBJ1-1, with D possibly TRBD1 on 5 matching bases. The V and J ends lost 3 bases and 4 bases respectively, with 21 bases between them. Germline CDR1 is SEHNR and CDR2 is FQNEAQ (reference sequence). This CDR3 spans 17 amino acids. DNA for the CDR3: TGTGCCAGCAGCTTTCTGTGGGAGGCATTTGGGGGCACTGAAGCTTTCTTT. It yields the protein CASSFLWEAFGGTEAFF. The entire variable domain, with the rest obtained from reference TRBV7-9 and TRBJ1-1, is as follows: DTGVSQNPRHKITKRGQNVTFRCDPISEHNRLYWYRQTLGQGPEFLTYFQNEAQLEKSRLLSDRFSAERPKGSFSTLEIQRTEQGDSAMYLCASSFLWEAFGGTEAFFGQGTRLTVV.

The chain couples TRBV30 to TRBJ2-5; D unclear. This CDR3 has 14 amino acids. Germline CDR1 and CDR2: GTSNPN and SVGIG (reference sequence). Trimming pared 0 bases from V and 2 bases from J, leaving 10 bases between. CDR3 residues: CAWSVAVGQETQYF. For the CDR3, the DNA is TGTGCCTGGAGTGTGGCTGTGGGGCAAGAGACCCAGTACTTC.

This chain connects TRBV14 to TRBJ2-5; D gene uncertain. The CDR3 is 14 amino acids. Trimming left V 4 bases short and J 0 bases short, with 9 bases between. CDR1 SGHDN and CDR2 FVKESK come from the germline V gene. Here the CDR3 reads CASSRQGDQETQYF. The CDR3 nucleotides are TGTGCCAGCAGCCGCCAAGGCGACCAAGAGACCCAGTACTTC.